Below are 17 T cell receptor beta chains sequenced from a single sample in a study of cytomegalovirus exposure and HLA in healthy donors (dated by TCRdb to about 2017). The library came from the immunoSEQ multiplex PCR assay. The multiplex PCR relied on a mix of 60 forward primers for TCR Vbeta segments and 13 reverse primers for TCR Jbeta segments. Here the immuneACCESS table is served through TCRdb, limited to in-frame sequences with V and J called. Missing clones are a known gap in these copies; in checked studies unresolved V genes cover under half, and the rest lacks a known reason. The sample contains more than 95,000 clones, around 78% of them found a single time. The ten largest clones capture 20% of the sample. The sequenced sample was PBMCs. The receptors were sampled from a man aged 18 to 29 in good health and CMV-seropositive.

The chain couples TRBV5-1 to TRBJ2-3; TRBD1 matches at 7 bases. Germline lookup yields CDR1 SGHRS and CDR2 YFSETQ. The J segment lost 3 bases and the V segment lost 0 bases, leaving 1 base of the junction unmatched. CDR3 size: 14 residues. The CDR3 here is CASSLDRGTDTQYF. DNA of the CDR3: TGCGCCAGCAGCTTGGACAGGGGTACAGATACGCAGTATTTT.

This clone was recorded only once. The genes are TRBV19 and TRBJ2-5, with 15 bases that match TRBD2. The V segment lost 3 bases and the J segment 4 bases; nucleotides outside the gene matches: 15. This CDR3 is 20 amino acids long. Germline V gives CDR1 LNHDA, CDR2 SQIVND (reference sequence). Here the CDR3 DNA reads TGTGCCAGTAGTATCACCCCTCCCAGGACTAGCGGGGGGGCCGGAGAGACCCAGTACTTC. This gives the protein CASSITPPRTSGGAGETQYF.

The chain recombines TRBV14 with TRBJ2-3, with 11 bases matching TRBD2. Germline lookup yields CDR1 SGHDN and CDR2 FVKESK. This CDR3 contains 15 residues. J lost 1 base, V lost 7 bases, and 4 bases had no gene match. Written as DNA, the CDR3 is TGTGCCAGCACCACGACTAGCGGGGGCACAGATACGCAGTATTTT. Amino acid sequence: CASTTTSGGTDTQYF.

The J gene is TRBJ2-4, the V gene TRBV28, with D possibly being TRBD1 (6 bases). Trimming stripped 4 bases from V and 0 bases from J, with 13 bases between. This CDR3 spans 16 amino acids. Looked up from germline, CDR1 is MDHEN and CDR2 is SYDVKM. The CDR3 bases are TGTGCCAGCAGTTCGTGGACAGTGATAGCCAAAAACATTCAGTACTTC. This codes for CASSSWTVIAKNIQYF.

This clone was seen a handful of times. This chain connects TRBV7-2 to TRBJ1-3, with TRBD1 matching over 7 bases. The length of the CDR3 is 14 residues. Unmatched junction bases numbered 3, after V lost 5 bases and J lost 2 bases. Germline V gives CDR1 SGHTA, CDR2 FQGNSA. The CDR3 bases are TGTGCCAGCAGCCTCGACAGGGCTGGAAACACCATATATTTT. Protein product: CASSLDRAGNTIYF.

The chain links TRBV2 to TRBJ1-1; D unclear. V was pared by 6 bases and J by 5 bases, with 16 bases between. Germline loops: CDR1 SNHLY, CDR2 FYNNEI. This CDR3 contains 14 residues. The CDR3 spells CASSADALTTEAFF. The DNA for the CDR3 is TGTGCCAGCAGCGCGGATGCCTTAACTACTGAAGCTTTCTTT.

V and J are TRBV5-1 and TRBJ2-5; maybe TRBD2 (5 bases). The CDR3 sequence is 13 residues long. V was shortened by 1 base and J by 3 bases, with 7 bases between the two germline ends. Germline-derived CDR1 and CDR2 are SGHRS and YFSETQ. The CDR3 sequence: CASSLLGEETQYF. The DNA for the CDR3 is TGCGCCAGCAGCTTGCTCGGGGAAGAGACCCAGTACTTC.

J is TRBJ2-7 and V is TRBV29-1; 7 bases map to TRBD1. The J segment lost 5 bases and the V segment lost 2 bases, leaving 6 bases of the junction unmatched. This CDR3 contains 13 residues. The germline gives CDR1 SQVTM, CDR2 ANQGSEA. CDR3 loop: CSVEKGARNEQYF. In DNA form, the CDR3 reads TGCAGCGTTGAAAAGGGGGCGAGAAACGAGCAGTACTTC.

This clone was recorded a few times. This chain joins TRBV10-3 and TRBJ2-7, with D possibly matching TRBD1 (5 bases). Trimming took off 4 bases at V and 3 bases at J, with 25 bases between the two ends. Germline V gene sequence: CDR1 ENHRY, CDR2 SYGVKD. This CDR3 spans 18 amino acids. Written as DNA, the CDR3 is TGTGCCATCAGTGGGCCCGAAACAGGAACCTTCTCTAGCTACGAGCAGTACTTC. Encoded protein: CAISGPETGTFSSYEQYF.

The CDR3 reads CASSESGLYEQYF. The DNA of the CDR3 is TGCGCCAGCAGTGAGTCCGGACTTTACGAGCAGTACTTC. This chain links TRBV10-1 with TRBJ2-7; D might be TRBD2 (5 bases). The V end lost 0 bases, the J end lost 4 bases, and 7 bases lay between the germline ends. Germline V gene sequence: CDR1 WNHNN, CDR2 SYGVQD (reference sequence). This CDR3 region has 13 residues.

This clone was detected only a few times. The CDR3 coding sequence is TGCGCCAGCAGCCCGGGAATGAACACTGAAGCTTTCTTT. Translating it yields CASSPGMNTEAFF. V is TRBV5-1 and J is TRBJ1-1; the D is unclear. The length of the CDR3 is 13 residues. V was trimmed by 4 bases and J by 0 bases, leaving 7 bases between them. Germline V gene sequence: CDR1 SGHRS, CDR2 YFSETQ.

This chain links TRBV4-1 with TRBJ2-3; 15 bases line up with TRBD2. The V gene end was trimmed by 4 bases and the J gene end by 6 bases; junction bases not matched to a gene: 8. The CDR3 runs to 17 residues. In germline, CDR1 is MGHRA, CDR2 YSYEKL. For the CDR3, the DNA is TGCGCCAGCAGCCCAACAAGGACTAGCGGGGGGGAGGATACGCAGTATTTT. This codes for CASSPTRTSGGEDTQYF.

The chain recombines TRBV28 with TRBJ2-7, with D unresolved. Trimming left V 5 bases short and J 1 base short, with 6 bases between. CDR3 size: 12 residues. Germline lookup yields CDR1 MDHEN and CDR2 SYDVKM. The CDR3 bases are TGTGCCAGCAGTGTAGAGTCCTACGAGCAGTACTTC. As protein: CASSVESYEQYF.

The chain has TRBV11-2 and TRBJ2-3; D is unresolved. Germline-derived CDR1 and CDR2 are SGHAT and FQNNGV. Trimming shortened V by 2 bases and J by 0 bases, and 6 bases separated the two germline ends. The CDR3 is 14 residues long. The chain's CDR3 is CASSLLVSTDTQYF. The DNA for the CDR3 is TGTGCCAGCAGCTTATTAGTTAGCACAGATACGCAGTATTTT.

This chain connects TRBV2 to TRBJ2-7, with D possibly matching TRBD2 (6 bases). The V and J ends lost 1 base and 5 bases respectively, with 12 bases between them. The V gene's germline CDR1 is SNHLY and CDR2 FYNNEI. CDR3 length: 14 residues. As DNA, the CDR3 is TGTGCCAGCAGTGAAGGCTGGGGAGGCAACGAGCAGTACTTC. This encodes CASSEGWGGNEQYF. The whole variable domain, filled in from reference TRBV2 and TRBJ2-7, reads EPEVTQTPSHQVTQMGQEVILRCVPISNHLYFYWYRQILGQKVEFLVSFYNNEISEKSEIFDDQFSVERPDGSNFTLKIRSTKLEDSAMYFCASSEGWGGNEQYFGPGTRLTVT.

The chain recombines TRBV5-4 with TRBJ1-2; perhaps TRBD1 as D (5 bases). The V and J ends lost 3 bases and 1 base respectively, with 10 bases between them. CDR3 length: 14 amino acids. Germline V gene data show CDR1 as SGHNT and CDR2 as YYREEE (reference sequence). The DNA of the CDR3 is TGTGCCAGCAGCTGGGGCAGGAGTAACTATGGCTACACCTTC. It is translated as CASSWGRSNYGYTF.

The chain recombines TRBV7-6 with TRBJ1-4, with a possible D match to TRBD1 (5 bases). Germline CDR1 and CDR2: SGHVS and FNYEAQ. The CDR3 spans 15 residues. Deletions cut 2 bases from V and 15 bases from J, with 22 bases between. Here the CDR3 DNA reads TGTGCCAGCAGCTTAATTTTAGGGGATGGTCTGGGGATGTTTTTT. Amino acids: CASSLILGDGLGMFF.